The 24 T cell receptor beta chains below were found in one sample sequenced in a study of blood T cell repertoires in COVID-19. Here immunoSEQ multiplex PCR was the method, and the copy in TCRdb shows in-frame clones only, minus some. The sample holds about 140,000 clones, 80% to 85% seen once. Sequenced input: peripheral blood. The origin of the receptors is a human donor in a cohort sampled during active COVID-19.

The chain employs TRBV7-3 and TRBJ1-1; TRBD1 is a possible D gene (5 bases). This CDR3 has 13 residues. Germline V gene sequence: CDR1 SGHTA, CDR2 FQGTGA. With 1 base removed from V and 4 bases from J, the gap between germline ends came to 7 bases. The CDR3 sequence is CASSLRGGTEAFF. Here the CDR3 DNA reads TGTGCCAGCAGCTTAAGGGGGGGCACTGAAGCTTTCTTT.

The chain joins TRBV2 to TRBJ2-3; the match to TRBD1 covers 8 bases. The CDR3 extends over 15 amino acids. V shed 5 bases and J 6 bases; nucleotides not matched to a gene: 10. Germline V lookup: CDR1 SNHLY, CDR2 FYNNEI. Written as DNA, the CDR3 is TGTGCCAGCAGTATCCAGGGGGCAAGGATTGATACGCAGTATTTT. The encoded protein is CASSIQGARIDTQYF. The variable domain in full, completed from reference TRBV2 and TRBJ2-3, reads EPEVTQTPSHQVTQMGQEVILRCVPISNHLYFYWYRQILGQKVEFLVSFYNNEISEKSEIFDDQFSVERPDGSNFTLKIRSTKLEDSAMYFCASSIQGARIDTQYFGPGTRLTVL.

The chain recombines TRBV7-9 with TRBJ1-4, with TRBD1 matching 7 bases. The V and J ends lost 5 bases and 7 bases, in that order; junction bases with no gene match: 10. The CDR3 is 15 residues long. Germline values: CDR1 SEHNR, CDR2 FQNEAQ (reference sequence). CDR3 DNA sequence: TGTGCCAGCAGCCAGCTGACAGGGTTTAGTGAAAAACTGTTTTTT. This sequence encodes CASSQLTGFSEKLFF.

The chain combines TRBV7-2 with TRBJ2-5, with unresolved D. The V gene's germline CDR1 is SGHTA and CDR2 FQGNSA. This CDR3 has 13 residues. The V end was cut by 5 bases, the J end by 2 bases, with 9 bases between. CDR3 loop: CASSLSRQETQYF. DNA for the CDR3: TGTGCCAGCAGCCTCTCTAGGCAAGAGACCCAGTACTTC.

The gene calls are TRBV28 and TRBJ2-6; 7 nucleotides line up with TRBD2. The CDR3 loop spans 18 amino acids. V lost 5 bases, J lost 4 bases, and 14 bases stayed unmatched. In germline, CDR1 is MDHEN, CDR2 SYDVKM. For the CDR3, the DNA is TGTGCCAGCAGTCCTTATGCCCCCGGGGGGTCGGGGGCCAACGTCCTGACTTTC. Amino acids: CASSPYAPGGSGANVLTF. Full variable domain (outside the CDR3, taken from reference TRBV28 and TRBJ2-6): DVKVTQSSRYLVKRTGEKVFLECVQDMDHENMFWYRQDPGLGLRLIYFSYDVKMKEKGDIPEGYSVSREKKERFSLILESASTNQTSMYLCASSPYAPGGSGANVLTFGAGSRLTVL.

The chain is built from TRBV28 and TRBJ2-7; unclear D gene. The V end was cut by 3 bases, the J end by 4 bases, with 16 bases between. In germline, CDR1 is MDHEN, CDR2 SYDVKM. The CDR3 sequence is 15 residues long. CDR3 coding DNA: TGTGCCAGCAGTTTTCGGAGAACGGCTAGTTACGAGCAGTACTTC. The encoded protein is CASSFRRTASYEQYF.

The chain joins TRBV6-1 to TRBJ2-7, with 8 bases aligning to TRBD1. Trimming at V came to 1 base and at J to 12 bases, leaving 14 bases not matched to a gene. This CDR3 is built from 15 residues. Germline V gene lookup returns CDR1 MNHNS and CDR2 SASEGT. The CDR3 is CASSEVRGQATEGYF. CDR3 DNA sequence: TGTGCCAGCAGTGAAGTCCGGGGACAGGCGACCGAGGGGTACTTC.

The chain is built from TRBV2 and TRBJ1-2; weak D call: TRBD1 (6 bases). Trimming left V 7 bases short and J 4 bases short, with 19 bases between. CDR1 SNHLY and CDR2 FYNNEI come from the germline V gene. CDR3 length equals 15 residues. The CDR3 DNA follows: TGTGCCAGCACTTCCAAAAGCAGGGGTGGCTATGGCTACACCTTC. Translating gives CASTSKSRGGYGYTF.

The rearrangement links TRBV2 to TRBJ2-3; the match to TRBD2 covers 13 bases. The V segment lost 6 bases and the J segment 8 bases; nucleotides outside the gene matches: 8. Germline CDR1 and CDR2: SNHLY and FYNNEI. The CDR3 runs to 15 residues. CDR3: CASRGLAGPSGTQYF. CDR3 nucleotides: TGTGCCAGCAGGGGACTAGCGGGACCAAGTGGTACGCAGTATTTT.

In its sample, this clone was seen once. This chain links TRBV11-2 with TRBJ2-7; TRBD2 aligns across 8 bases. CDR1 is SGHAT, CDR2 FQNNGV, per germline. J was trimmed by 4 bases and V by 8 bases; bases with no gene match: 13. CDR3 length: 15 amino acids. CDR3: CASVPGAGGAYEQYF. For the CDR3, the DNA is TGTGCCAGCGTCCCGGGGGCGGGGGGCGCGTACGAGCAGTACTTC.

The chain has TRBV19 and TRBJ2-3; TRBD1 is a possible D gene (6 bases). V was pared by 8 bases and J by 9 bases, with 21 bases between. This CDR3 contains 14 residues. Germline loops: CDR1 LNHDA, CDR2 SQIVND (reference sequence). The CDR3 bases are TGTGCCAGTCGACAGGTCGCTAGTCAGGGGACGCAGTATTTT. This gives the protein CASRQVASQGTQYF.

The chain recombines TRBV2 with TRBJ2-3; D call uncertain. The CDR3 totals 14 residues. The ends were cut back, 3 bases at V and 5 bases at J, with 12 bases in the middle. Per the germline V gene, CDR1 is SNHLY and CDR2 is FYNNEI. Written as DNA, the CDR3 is TGTGCCAGCAGTGAGTACTCTCCGGGAGATACGCAGTATTTT. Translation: CASSEYSPGDTQYF. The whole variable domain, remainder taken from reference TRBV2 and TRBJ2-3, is EPEVTQTPSHQVTQMGQEVILRCVPISNHLYFYWYRQILGQKVEFLVSFYNNEISEKSEIFDDQFSVERPDGSNFTLKIRSTKLEDSAMYFCASSEYSPGDTQYFGPGTRLTVL.

The DNA of the CDR3 is TGTGCCAGCAGCTTGGGACAGGGGGCTACCTACGAGCAGTACTTC. Translation: CASSLGQGATYEQYF. The V and J genes are TRBV11-2 and TRBJ2-7; TRBD1 aligns across 12 bases. Germline assignment: CDR1 SGHAT and CDR2 FQNNGV. V shed 3 bases and J 2 bases; nucleotides not matched to a gene: 2. This CDR3 has 15 residues.

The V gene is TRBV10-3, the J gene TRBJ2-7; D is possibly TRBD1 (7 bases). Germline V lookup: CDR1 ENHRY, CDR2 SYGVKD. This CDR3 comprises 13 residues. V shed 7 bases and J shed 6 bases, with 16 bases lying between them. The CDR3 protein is CAITYDREVEQYF. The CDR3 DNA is TGTGCCATCACCTATGACAGGGAGGTCGAGCAGTACTTC.

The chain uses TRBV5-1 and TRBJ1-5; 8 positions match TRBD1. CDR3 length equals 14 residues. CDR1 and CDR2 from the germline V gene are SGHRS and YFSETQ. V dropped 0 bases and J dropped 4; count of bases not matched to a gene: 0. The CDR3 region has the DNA TGCGCCAGCAGCTTGGACAGGGGGAATCAGCCCCAGCATTTT. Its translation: CASSLDRGNQPQHF.

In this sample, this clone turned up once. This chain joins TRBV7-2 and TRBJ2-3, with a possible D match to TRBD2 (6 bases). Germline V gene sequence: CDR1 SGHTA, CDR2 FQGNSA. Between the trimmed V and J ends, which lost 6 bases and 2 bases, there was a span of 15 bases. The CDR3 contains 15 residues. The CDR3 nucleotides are TGTGCCAGCAGTGATGATGGGGGGTTCACAGATACGCAGTATTTT. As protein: CASSDDGGFTDTQYF. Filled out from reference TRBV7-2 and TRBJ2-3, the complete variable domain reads GAGVSQSPSNKVTEKGKDVELRCDPISGHTALYWYRQSLGQGLEFLIYFQGNSAPDKSGLPSDRFSAERTGGSVSTLTIQRTQQEDSAVYLCASSDDGGFTDTQYFGPGTRLTVL.

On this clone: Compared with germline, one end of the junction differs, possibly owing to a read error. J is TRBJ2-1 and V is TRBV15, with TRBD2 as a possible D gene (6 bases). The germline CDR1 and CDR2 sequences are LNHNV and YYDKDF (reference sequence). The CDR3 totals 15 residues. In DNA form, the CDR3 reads TGTGCCACCAGCAGAGCCGGGGGATCCTCCAATGAGCAGTTCTTC. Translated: CATSRAGGSSNEQFF.

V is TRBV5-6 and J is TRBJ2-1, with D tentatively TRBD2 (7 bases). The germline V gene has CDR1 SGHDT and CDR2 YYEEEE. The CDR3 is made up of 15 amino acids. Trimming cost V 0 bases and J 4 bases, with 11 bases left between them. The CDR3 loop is CASSLVGGRYNEQFF. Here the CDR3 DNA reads TGTGCCAGCAGCTTGGTCGGGGGGCGGTACAATGAGCAGTTCTTC. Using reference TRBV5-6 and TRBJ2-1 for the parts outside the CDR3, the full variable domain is DAGVTQSPTHLIKTRGQQVTLRCSPKSGHDTVSWYQQALGQGPQFIFQYYEEEERQRGNFPDRFSGHQFPNYSSELNVNALLLGDSALYLCASSLVGGRYNEQFFGPGTRLTVL.

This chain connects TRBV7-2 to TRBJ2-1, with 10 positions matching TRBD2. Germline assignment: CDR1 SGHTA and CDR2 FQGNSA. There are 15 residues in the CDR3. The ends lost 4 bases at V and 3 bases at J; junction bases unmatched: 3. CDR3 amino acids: CASSSTSGNYNEQFF. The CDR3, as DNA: TGTGCCAGCAGCTCTACTAGCGGGAACTACAATGAGCAGTTCTTC.

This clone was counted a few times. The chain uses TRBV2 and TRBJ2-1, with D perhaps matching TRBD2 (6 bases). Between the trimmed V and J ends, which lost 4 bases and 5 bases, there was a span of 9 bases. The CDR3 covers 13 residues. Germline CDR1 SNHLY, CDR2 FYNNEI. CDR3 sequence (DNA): TGTGCCAGCAGTGCTCGCGGGGACAATGAGCAGTTCTTC. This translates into CASSARGDNEQFF.

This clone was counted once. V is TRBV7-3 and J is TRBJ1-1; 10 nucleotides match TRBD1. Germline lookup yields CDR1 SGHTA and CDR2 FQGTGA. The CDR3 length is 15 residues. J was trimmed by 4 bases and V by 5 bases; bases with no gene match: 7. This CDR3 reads CASSPQTGGSTEAFF. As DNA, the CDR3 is TGTGCCAGCAGCCCACAGACAGGGGGCAGCACTGAAGCTTTCTTT. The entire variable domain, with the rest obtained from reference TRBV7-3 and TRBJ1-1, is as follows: GAGVSQTPSNKVTEKGKYVELRCDPISGHTALYWYRQSLGQGPEFLIYFQGTGAADDSGLPNDRFFAVRPEGSVSTLKIQRTERGDSAVYLCASSPQTGGSTEAFFGQGTRLTVV.

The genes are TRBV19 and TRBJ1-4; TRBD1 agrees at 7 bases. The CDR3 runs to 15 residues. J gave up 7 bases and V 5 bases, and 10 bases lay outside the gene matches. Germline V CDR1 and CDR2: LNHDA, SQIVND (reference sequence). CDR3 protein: CASSPWTGGIEKLFF. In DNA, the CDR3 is TGTGCCAGTAGTCCTTGGACAGGCGGGATTGAAAAACTGTTTTTT.

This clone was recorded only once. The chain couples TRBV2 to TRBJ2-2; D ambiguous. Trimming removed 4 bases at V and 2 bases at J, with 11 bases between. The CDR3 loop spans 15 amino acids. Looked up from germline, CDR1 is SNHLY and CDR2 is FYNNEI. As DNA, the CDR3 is TGTGCCAGCAGTGCGCGCAGGATTAACACCGGGGAGCTGTTTTTT. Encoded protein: CASSARRINTGELFF. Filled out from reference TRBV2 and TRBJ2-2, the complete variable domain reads EPEVTQTPSHQVTQMGQEVILRCVPISNHLYFYWYRQILGQKVEFLVSFYNNEISEKSEIFDDQFSVERPDGSNFTLKIRSTKLEDSAMYFCASSARRINTGELFFGEGSRLTVL.

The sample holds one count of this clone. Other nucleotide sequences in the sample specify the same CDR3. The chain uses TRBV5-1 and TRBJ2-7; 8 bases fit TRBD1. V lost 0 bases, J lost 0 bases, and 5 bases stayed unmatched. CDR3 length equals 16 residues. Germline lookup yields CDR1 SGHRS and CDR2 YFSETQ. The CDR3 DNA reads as TGCGCCAGCAGCTTGGGTGGGACAGGAAGCTCCTACGAGCAGTACTTC. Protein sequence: CASSLGGTGSSYEQYF.